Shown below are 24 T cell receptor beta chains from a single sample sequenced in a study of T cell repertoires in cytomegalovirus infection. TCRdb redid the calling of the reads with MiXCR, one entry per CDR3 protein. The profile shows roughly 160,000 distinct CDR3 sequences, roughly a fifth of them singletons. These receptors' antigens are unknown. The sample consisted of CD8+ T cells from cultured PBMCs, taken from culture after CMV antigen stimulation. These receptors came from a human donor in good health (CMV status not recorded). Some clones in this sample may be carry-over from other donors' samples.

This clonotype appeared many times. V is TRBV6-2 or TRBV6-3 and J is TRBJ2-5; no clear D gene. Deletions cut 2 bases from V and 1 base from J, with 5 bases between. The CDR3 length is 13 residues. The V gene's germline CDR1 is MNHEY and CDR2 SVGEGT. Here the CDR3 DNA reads TGTGCCAGCAGTTACGAGAGCCAAGAGACCCAGTACTTC. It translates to CASSYESQETQYF.

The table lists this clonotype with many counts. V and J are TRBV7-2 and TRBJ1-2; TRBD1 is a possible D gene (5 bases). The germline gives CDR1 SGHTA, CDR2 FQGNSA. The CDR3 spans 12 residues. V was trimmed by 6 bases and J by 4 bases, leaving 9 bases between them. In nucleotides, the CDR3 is TGTGCCAGCAGGGAAGACAGCTATGGCTACACCTTC. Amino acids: CASREDSYGYTF.

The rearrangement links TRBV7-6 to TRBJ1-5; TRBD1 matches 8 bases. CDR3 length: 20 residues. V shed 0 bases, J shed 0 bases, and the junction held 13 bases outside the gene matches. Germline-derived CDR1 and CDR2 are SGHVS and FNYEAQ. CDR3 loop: CASSLARGRGQLYSNQPQHF. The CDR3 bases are TGTGCCAGCAGCTTAGCGCGCGGCAGGGGGCAACTCTATAGCAATCAGCCCCAGCATTTT.

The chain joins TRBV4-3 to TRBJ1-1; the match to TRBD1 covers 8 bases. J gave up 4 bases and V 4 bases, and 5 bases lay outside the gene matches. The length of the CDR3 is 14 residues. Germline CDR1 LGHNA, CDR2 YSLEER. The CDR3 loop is CASSPRQGSTEAFF. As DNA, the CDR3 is TGCGCCAGCAGCCCGAGACAGGGGAGCACTGAAGCTTTCTTT.

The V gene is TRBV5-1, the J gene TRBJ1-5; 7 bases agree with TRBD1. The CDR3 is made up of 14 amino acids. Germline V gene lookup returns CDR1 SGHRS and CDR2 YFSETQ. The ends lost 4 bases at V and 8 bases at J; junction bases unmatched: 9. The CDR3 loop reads CASSVRTGEKPQHF. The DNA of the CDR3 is TGCGCCAGCAGCGTGAGGACAGGCGAAAAGCCCCAGCATTTT.

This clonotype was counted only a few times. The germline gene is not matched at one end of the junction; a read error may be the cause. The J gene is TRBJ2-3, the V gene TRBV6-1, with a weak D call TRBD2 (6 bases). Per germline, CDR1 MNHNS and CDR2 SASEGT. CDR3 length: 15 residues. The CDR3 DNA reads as TGTGCCATCAGTCCCCGGGGGAGCGACACAGATACGCAGTATTTT. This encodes CAISPRGSDTDTQYF.

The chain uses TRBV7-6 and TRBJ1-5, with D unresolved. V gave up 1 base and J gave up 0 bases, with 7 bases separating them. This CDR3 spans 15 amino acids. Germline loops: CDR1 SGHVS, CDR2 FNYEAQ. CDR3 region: CASSLVSDSNQPQHF. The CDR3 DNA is TGTGCCAGCAGCTTAGTCAGCGATAGCAATCAGCCCCAGCATTTT.

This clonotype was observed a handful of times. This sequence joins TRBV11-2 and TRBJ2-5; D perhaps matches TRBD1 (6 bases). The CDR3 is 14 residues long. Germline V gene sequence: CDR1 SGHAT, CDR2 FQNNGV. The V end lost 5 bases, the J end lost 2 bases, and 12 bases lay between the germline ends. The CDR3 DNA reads TGTGCCAGCAGCCTCGGGACATTTCAAGAGACCCAGTACTTC. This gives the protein CASSLGTFQETQYF.

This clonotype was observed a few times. The CDR3 DNA reads TGTGCCAGCAGTTACGCGGGGGGCTACGAGCAGTACTTC. Protein product: CASSYAGGYEQYF. The chain joins TRBV6-2 or TRBV6-3 to TRBJ2-7; 8 nucleotides match TRBD2. This CDR3 contains 13 residues. Germline V lookup: CDR1 MNHEY, CDR2 SVGEGT. The trim removed 2 bases at V and 3 bases at J, leaving 0 bases unmatched.

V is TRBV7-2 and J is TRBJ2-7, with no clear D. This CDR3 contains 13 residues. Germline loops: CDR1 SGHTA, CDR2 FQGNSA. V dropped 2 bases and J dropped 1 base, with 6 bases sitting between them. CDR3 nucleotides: TGTGCCAGCAGCTTACCTCCTTCCTACGAGCAGTACTTC. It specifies CASSLPPSYEQYF.

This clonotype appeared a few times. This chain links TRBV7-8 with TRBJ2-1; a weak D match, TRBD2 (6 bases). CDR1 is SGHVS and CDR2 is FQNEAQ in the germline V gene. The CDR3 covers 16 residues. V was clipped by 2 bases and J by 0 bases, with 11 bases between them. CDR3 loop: CASSLLYGSSYNEQFF. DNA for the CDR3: TGTGCCAGCAGCTTACTATACGGGAGCTCCTACAATGAGCAGTTCTTC.

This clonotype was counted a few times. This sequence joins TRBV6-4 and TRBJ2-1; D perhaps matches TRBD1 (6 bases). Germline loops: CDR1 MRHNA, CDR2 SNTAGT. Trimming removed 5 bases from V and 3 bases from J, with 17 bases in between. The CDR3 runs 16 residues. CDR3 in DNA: TGTGCCAGCAGTCGACGGCCAGGGGCTAACTACAATGAGCAGTTCTTC. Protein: CASSRRPGANYNEQFF.

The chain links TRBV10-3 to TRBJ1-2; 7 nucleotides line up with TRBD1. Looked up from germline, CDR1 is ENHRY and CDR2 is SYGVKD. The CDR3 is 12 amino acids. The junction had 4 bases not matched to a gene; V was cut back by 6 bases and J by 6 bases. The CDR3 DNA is TGTGCCATCAGACCGACAGGGAATGGCTACACCTTC. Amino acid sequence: CAIRPTGNGYTF.

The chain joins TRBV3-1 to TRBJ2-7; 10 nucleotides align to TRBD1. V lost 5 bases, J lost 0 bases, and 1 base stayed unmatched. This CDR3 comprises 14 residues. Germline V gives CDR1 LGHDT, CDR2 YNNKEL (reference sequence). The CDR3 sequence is CASSGQGDSYEQYF. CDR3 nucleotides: TGTGCCAGCAGCGGACAGGGGGACTCCTACGAGCAGTACTTC.

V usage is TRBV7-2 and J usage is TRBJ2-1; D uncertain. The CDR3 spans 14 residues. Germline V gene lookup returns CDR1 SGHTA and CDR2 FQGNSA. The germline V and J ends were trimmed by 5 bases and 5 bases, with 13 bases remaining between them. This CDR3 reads CASSPYNQDNEQFF. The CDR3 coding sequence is TGTGCCAGCAGCCCCTACAACCAGGACAATGAGCAGTTCTTC.

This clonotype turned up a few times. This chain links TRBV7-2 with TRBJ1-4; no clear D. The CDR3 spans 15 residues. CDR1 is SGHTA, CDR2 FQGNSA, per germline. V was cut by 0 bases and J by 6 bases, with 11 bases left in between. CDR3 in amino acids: CASSLAVSEHEKLFF. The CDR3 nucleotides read TGTGCCAGCAGCTTAGCGGTATCAGAGCATGAAAAACTGTTTTTT.

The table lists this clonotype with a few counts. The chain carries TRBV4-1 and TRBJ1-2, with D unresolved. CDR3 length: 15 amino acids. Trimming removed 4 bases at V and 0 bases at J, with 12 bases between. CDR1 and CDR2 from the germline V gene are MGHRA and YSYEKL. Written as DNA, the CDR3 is TGCGCCAGCAGCCTCGGACGGCCTGCTAACTATGGCTACACCTTC. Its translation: CASSLGRPANYGYTF.

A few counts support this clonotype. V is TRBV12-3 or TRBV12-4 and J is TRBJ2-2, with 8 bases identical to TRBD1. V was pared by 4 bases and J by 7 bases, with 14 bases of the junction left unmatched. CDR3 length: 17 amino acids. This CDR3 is CASSSPEGQARGGELFF. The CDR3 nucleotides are TGTGCCAGCAGTTCGCCCGAGGGACAGGCGCGGGGCGGGGAGCTGTTTTTT.

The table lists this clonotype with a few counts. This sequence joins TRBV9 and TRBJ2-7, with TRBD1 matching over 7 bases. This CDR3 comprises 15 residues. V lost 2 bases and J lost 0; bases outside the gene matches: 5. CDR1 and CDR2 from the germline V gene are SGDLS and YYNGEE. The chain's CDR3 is CASSVTTGSSYEQYF. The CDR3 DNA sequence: TGTGCCAGCAGCGTGACGACAGGGAGCTCCTACGAGCAGTACTTC.

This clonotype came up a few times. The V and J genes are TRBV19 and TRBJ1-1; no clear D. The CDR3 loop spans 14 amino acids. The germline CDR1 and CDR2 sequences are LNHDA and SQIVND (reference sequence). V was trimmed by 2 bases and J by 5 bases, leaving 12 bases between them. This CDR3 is CASSITGRRTEAFF. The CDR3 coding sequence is TGTGCCAGTAGTATAACGGGGAGGAGGACTGAAGCTTTCTTT.

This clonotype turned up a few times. The DNA of the CDR3 is TGTGCCAGCAGACTTAGCTACGAGCAGTACTTC. Protein sequence: CASRLSYEQYF. This chain uses TRBV7-2 with TRBJ2-7, with unresolved D. Trimming left V 6 bases short and J 3 bases short, with 6 bases between. Germline V CDR1 and CDR2: SGHTA, FQGNSA. The CDR3 has 11 amino acids.

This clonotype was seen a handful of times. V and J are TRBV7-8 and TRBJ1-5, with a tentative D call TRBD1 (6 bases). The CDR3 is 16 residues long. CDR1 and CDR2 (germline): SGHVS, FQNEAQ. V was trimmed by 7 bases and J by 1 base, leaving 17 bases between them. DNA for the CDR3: TGTGCCAGCACCACAGGGACCTTAGGCAGCAATCAGCCCCAGCATTTT. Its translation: CASTTGTLGSNQPQHF.

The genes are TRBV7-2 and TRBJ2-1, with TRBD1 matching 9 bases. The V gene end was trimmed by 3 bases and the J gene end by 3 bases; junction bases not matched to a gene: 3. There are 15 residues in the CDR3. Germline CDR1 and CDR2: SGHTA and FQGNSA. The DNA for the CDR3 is TGTGCCAGCAGCTTTGGGGGACAGGGCTACAATGAGCAGTTCTTC. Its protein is CASSFGGQGYNEQFF.

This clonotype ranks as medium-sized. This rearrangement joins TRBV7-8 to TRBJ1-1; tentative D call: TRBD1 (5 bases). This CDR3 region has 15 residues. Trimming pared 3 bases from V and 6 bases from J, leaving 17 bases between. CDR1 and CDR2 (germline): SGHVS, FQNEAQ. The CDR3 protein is CASSFGRGVSAEAFF. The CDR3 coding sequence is TGTGCCAGCAGCTTTGGAAGGGGCGTGAGCGCTGAAGCTTTCTTT.